This entry lists 8 T cell receptor beta chains sequenced from one sample in a study of molecular identifiers for immune sequencing clone quantification. MiXCR was run by TCRdb on the PCR reads, yielding one entry per CDR3 protein. Of more than 450,000 distinct CDR3 sequences in the sample, roughly 24% were seen once. Sequencing used naive CD8+ T cells from blood, with Jurkat cell RNA spiked in. Subset in this sample: FACS-sorted CD8+CD4-CCR7+CD45RA+ naive T cells. The receptor source for this set is a human donor in good health. Some libraries in this study had Jurkat cell RNA spiked in.

This clonotype was seen repeatedly, ten times or more. The gene calls are TRBV12-3 or TRBV12-4 and TRBJ2-3; TRBD1 matches at 12 bases. The junction had 8 bases not matched to a gene; V was cut back by 7 bases and J by 0 bases. The CDR3 runs to 17 residues. The CDR3 nucleotides read TGTGCCAGCAACGCGGGACAGGGGGCCTTGAGCACAGATACGCAGTATTTT. Translating gives CASNAGQGALSTDTQYF.

The V call is TRBV20-1, the J call TRBJ1-4, with D tentatively TRBD1 (5 bases). The CDR3 is 14 residues long. Trimming took off 0 bases at V and 0 bases at J, with 5 bases between the two ends. CDR1 and CDR2 from the germline V gene are DFQATT and SNEGSKA (reference sequence). The CDR3 DNA reads TGCAGTGCTAGAGAAGGGGCAACTAATGAAAAACTGTTTTTT. It yields the protein CSAREGATNEKLFF.

A remark on this clonotype: One base away lies a much larger clone, so this may be a sequencing read error. This chain connects TRBV2 to TRBJ1-1; no definite D call. The CDR3 runs 14 residues. Germline V gene sequence: CDR1 SNHLY, CDR2 FYNNEI. CDR3 DNA sequence: TGTGCCAGCAGTGACCCAGGAACAGTCACTGCAGCTTTCTTT. This encodes CASSDPGTVTAAFF.

This clonotype was counted only a few times. The V gene is TRBV11-2, the J gene TRBJ2-1; 8 bases are shared with TRBD1. The V segment lost 0 bases and the J segment 3 bases; nucleotides outside the gene matches: 4. CDR3 length: 16 residues. Germline-derived CDR1 and CDR2 are SGHAT and FQNNGV. Here the CDR3 DNA reads TGTGCCAGCAGCTTAGATACCAGGGGGCACTACAATGAGCAGTTCTTC. Translation: CASSLDTRGHYNEQFF.

This clonotype was detected only a few times. The chain uses TRBV30 and TRBJ1-2; unclear D gene. This CDR3 comprises 11 residues. Trimming shortened V by 3 bases and J by 5 bases, and 7 bases separated the two germline ends. Germline-derived CDR1 and CDR2 are GTSNPN and SVGIG (reference sequence). CDR3 residues: CAWRFYYGYTF. In DNA, the CDR3 is TGTGCCTGGAGATTTTATTATGGCTACACCTTC.

The chain combines TRBV10-3 with TRBJ2-2; 8 positions match TRBD1. The V gene's germline CDR1 is ENHRY and CDR2 SYGVKD. The CDR3 covers 15 residues. V lost 6 bases to trimming and J lost 4 bases; unmatched junction nucleotides: 7. The CDR3 DNA reads TGTGCCATCAGGGCCGGGACAGGAGGCACCGGGGAGCTGTTTTTT. Protein: CAIRAGTGGTGELFF.

The J gene is TRBJ2-7, the V gene TRBV29-1; D possibly corresponds to TRBD1 (6 bases). Between the trimmed V and J ends, which lost 6 bases and 6 bases, there was a span of 12 bases. From germline, CDR1 is SQVTM and CDR2 ANQGSEA. This CDR3 has 11 residues. The CDR3 sequence: CSVEQGGEQYF. CDR3 DNA: TGCAGCGTAGAACAGGGCGGCGAGCAGTACTTC.

The CDR3: CSARDSSLVGNRGETQYF. CDR3 in DNA: TGCAGTGCTAGAGATTCATCGCTAGTGGGGAACCGCGGGGAGACCCAGTACTTC. This rearrangement joins TRBV20-1 to TRBJ2-5; TRBD2 is a possible D gene (5 bases). This CDR3 is built from 18 residues. The V end lost 0 bases, the J end lost 5 bases, and 25 bases lay between the germline ends. CDR1 is DFQATT, CDR2 SNEGSKA, per germline (reference sequence).